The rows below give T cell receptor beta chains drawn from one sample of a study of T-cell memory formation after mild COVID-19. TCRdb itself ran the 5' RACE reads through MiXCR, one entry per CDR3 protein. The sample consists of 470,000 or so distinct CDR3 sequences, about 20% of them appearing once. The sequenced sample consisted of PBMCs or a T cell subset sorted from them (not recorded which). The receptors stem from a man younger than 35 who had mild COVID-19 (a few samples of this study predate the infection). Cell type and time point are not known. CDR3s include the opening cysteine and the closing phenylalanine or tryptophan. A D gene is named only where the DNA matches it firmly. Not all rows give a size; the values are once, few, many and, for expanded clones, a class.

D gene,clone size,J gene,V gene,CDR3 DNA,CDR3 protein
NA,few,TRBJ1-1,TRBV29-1,TGCAGCGTTGTCGTGAGGGGCACTGAAGCTTTCTTT,CSVVVRGTEAFF
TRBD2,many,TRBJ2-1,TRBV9,TGTGCCAGCAGCCCAGCGGGGGGAACCTACAATGAGCAGTTCTTC,CASSPAGGTYNEQFF
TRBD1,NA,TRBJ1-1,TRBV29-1,TGCAGCGTTGGGGGACAGGGGTCAACCTACACTGAAGCTTTCTTT,CSVGGQGSTYTEAFF
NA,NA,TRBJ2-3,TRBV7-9,TGTGCCAGCAGCTCAAGGACAGCCACTCGAACAGATACGCAGTATTTT,CASSSRTATRTDTQYF
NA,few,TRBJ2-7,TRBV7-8,TGTGCCAGCAGCTTAGCGCGAGCGGGGACAACCTACGAGCAGTACTTC,CASSLARAGTTYEQYF
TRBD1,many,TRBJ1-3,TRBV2,TGTGCCAGCAGCCCTACCGGACAGGGGGGAAACACCATATATTTT,CASSPTGQGGNTIYF
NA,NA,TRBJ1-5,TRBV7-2,TGTGCCAGCAGCCAACAGGGTTATCAGCCCCAGCATTTT,CASSQQGYQPQHF
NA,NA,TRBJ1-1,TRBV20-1,TGCAGTGCCGTTCTAGGGGCCTCTGAAGCTTTCTTT,CSAVLGASEAFF
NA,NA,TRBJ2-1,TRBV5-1,TGCGCCAGCAGCTTGGAAGCCGCCTACAATGAGCAGTTCTTC,CASSLEAAYNEQFF
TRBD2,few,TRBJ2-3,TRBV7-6,TGTGCCAGCAGCAGCTCACTAGCGGGGGGGAATTATACGCAGTATTTT,CASSSSLAGGNYTQYF
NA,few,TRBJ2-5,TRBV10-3,TGTGCCATCAAAAACTCTAGCCGGGAGACCCAGTACTTC,CAIKNSSRETQYF
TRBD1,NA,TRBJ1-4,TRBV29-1,TGCAGCGGTTCCGGGACAGATGAAAAACTGTTTTTT,CSGSGTDEKLFF